This TCR beta chain is from a study of T-cell memory formation after mild COVID-19 (dated by TCRdb to about 2021). For the wider study: TCR sequence clusters from the two donors were largely donor specific. In a couple of donors, T-cell clones that expanded and contracted after mild COVID-19 were followed by sequencing TCRalpha and TCRbeta repertoires longitudinally. The cohort comprised two young, previously healthy adult volunteers, one female and one male.

The CDR3 contains 18 residues, cysteine and phenylalanine counted. The CDR3 DNA has 54 bases and is translated from base 1. V is reduced by 4 bases and J by 5 bases, leaving a spacing of 22 bases between them. Sequences SGHDT (CDR1) and YYEEEE (CDR2) are obtained from the germline V gene. Ficoll-Paque density gradient centrifugation was the method used to isolate PBMCs. Summary of the overall study and its limitations: Contracting CD4+ clones appeared mostly in the CM and EM memory subsets, whereas CD8+ clones were enriched in EMRA. From day 15 to 85, contracting clones showed balanced CD4/CD8 phenotypes, whereas a second wave of clones that expanded from day 15 to 37 leaned towards CD4+. SARS-CoV-2 specificity was not confirmed for the second-wave clones peaking on day 37. The detection of some responding clones in pre-infection memory suggests that pre-existing cross-reactive memory T cells joined the SARS-CoV-2 response. Only a couple of mild cases were covered in the study, and larger cohorts including severe cases with pre-infection samples were considered necessary.

About this clonotype itself: The antigen this receptor binds is unknown. The record has no base qualities; no much larger clone is one base away.

For sequencing, an Illumina NovaSeq 6000 was employed. TCRalpha and TCRbeta cDNA libraries were constructed by 5'RACE with constant-segment primers, with sample barcodes and unique molecular identifiers being introduced. RNA was extracted from every sample with Trizol reagent. Library amplification was performed in two PCR steps, and a second sample barcode and Illumina TruSeq adapters were introduced in the second step. Sequencing of libraries was performed on an Illumina NovaSeq with 2 x 150 bp paired-end reads. As for how the authors treated the data: Reads were demultiplexed and collapsed into UMI-guided consensus sequences with migec v1.2.7. Using mixcr v2.1.11, the UMI consensuses were aligned to TRA and TRB V and J templates and assembled into clonotypes. A clonotype was counted as expanded or contracted only when both edgeR and NoisET called the clonotype significant, with the noise models trained on biological replicates. edgeR calls used a false discovery rate-adjusted p below 0.01 and a log2 fold-change threshold of 1. As an exploratory analysis of dynamics, max-normalized trajectories of the 1000 most abundant clonotypes were examined by PCA with hierarchical clustering. Separately sequenced CD4+ and CD8+ repertoires were used to assign a CD4 or CD8 phenotype to each responding clone. TCRdb took the public reads, trimmed them with fastp at Q25, ran MiXCR for clone calling and kept in-frame beta chains. Entries that share a CDR3 protein sequence are merged under the most common genes and DNA. What appears here as the V and J calls and clone size reflects TCRdb's work, not the paper's. The sample has approximately 230,000 distinct CDR3 sequences on record, around 15% of them singletons. The ten most abundant clones make up 3% to 4.5% of the sample.

What was sequenced was PBMCs or a T cell subset sorted from them (not recorded which). This receptor was identified in a man between 18 and 35 years old who had mild COVID-19 (a few samples of this study predate the infection). The sample titles of this study are shuffled in the database, so cell type and time point are left out; the donor was told from shared clones. Rearrangement joined TRBV5-6 to TRBJ1-6; TRBD1 is a possible D gene, resting on 5 matching bases. The encoded CDR3 is CASSLRPGPKGHNSPLHF. The bases read TGTGCCAGCAGCCTTCGACCGGGACCCAAAGGGCATAATTCACCCCTCCACTTT.